This T cell receptor (beta chain) was observed in a study of T cell responses to AZD1222 COVID-19 vaccine listed by TCRdb under 2021. Background for the entire study: AZD1222 recipients given second doses at about 4 weeks or at about 12 weeks were pooled, since spike-specific TCR depth and breadth were not found to differ between the two schedules. Enrollment into the trials was organized by age into subgroups of 18-55, 56-69 and 70-plus years, and those subgroups contained roughly 150, 30 and 60 TCR-sequenced participants, respectively. TCR sequencing covered some 250 trial participants: 207 given two doses of AZD1222 and 26 given two doses of MenACWY control vaccine. What the research found in general, with its limitations: Because no day 14 peak-response samples were available, the repertoires could be characterized only after the peak T cell response. Conclusions about previously exposed vaccinees are limited, since just five to seven AZD1222 recipients were seropositive for SARS-CoV-2 at baseline. After two AZD1222 doses, spike-specific TCR breadth and depth were significantly higher than at day 0 and than in MenACWY recipients. Vaccine-associated CD4 TCRs spanned the whole spike protein, with dominant responses in regions 160-218 and 743-854. The 56-69-year group was small, and its depth increase did not reach significance, likely because of low power. Most participants were white British and females outnumbered males, and the authors suggested that clonal diversity may have been underestimated. Reportedly, almost half of the unique spike-specific TCRs recognized epitopes lying outside the regions that are mutated in the B.1.351 and B.1.1.7 variants.

To note about this clone: The antigen this receptor binds is unknown. Per-base qualities were not stored, and no clone one base away is much larger.

The CDR3 regions of human TCRbeta chains were analyzed by immunosequencing. As for how the authors treated the data: TCRs in the repertoires were compared against a reference library of SARS-CoV-2-specific TCRs that had been generated with the MIRA antigen-specificity platform. Breadth was defined as the fraction of unique TCRs that were SARS-CoV-2-associated, and depth was defined as the fraction of total T cells that were SARS-CoV-2-associated. Using the MIRA data, each spike-specific TCR was assigned both to the spike region to which the TCR was reactive and to a CD4 or CD8 class. Log10-transformed breadth and depth values were compared by one-way ANOVA with Sidak's multiple comparisons tests. TCRdb holds this immuneACCESS table with in-frame rearrangements only. Some clones are missing; in checked studies, unresolved V genes explain under half, and the rest has no known cause. V, J and clone size were drawn from that table, and D and trimming were deduced from the DNA. Across this sample there are some 96,000 clones, with roughly 90% seen only once. The top ten hold roughly 2.3% of the sample.

The CDR3, from cysteine to phenylalanine, totals 11 residues. Here the CDR3 DNA is all that survives: 33 bases in frame from base 1. CDR1 and CDR2 are drawn from the germline V gene: MDHEN, SYDVKM. Trimming takes 4 bases from V and 2 bases from J, and the germline ends sit 2 bases apart. The sample's time point label, in plain terms: baseline before first vaccination. Vaccinee samples were obtained from the UK trials COV001 and COV002, which included a single-blind randomized controlled phase 2/3 trial of AZD1222 (ChAdOx1 nCoV-19) in healthy adults. Trial participant PBMC samples were collected at day 0 and day 28 after the second dose for TCRbeta chain sequencing.

Sequencing used peripheral blood, obtained on day 0 of AZD1222 vaccination. The sequence derives from an adult in good health. Here the chain combines TRBV28 and TRBJ2-5, with no D gene named confidently. The CDR3 has the sequence CASSSQETQYF. The nucleotide sequence is given as TGTGCCAGCAGTTCTCAAGAGACCCAGTACTTC.